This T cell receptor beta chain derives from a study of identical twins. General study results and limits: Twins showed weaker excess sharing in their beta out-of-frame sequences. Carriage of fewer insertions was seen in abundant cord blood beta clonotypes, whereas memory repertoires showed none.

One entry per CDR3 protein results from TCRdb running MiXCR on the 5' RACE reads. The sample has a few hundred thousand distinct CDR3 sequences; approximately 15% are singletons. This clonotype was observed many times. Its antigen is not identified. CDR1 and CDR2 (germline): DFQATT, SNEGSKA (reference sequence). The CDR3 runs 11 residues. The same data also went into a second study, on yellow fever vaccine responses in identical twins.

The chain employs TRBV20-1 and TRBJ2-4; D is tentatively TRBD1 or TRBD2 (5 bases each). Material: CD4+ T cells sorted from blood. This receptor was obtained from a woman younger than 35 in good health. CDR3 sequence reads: CRGVGGNIQYF. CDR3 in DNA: TGCAGGGGGGTCGGCGGAAACATTCAGTACTTC.